This is a list of T cell receptor beta chains from one sample in a study of shared clonotypes between healthy human individuals. The data were produced by immunoSEQ multiplex PCR, yet TCRdb's version contains in-frame clones alone and is incomplete. The sample carries about 2.1 million clones, 93% recorded once. The specimen was naive CD8+ T cells from PBMCs. The receptors originated from a man aged 18 to 35 in good health. Some clones in this sample may be carry-over from other donors' samples. The CDR3 runs from the conserved cysteine through the conserved F or W. The D gene is left open where the match is weak. Size values are once, few and many counts, or a class for expanded clones, and some rows have none.

d_call	v_call	clone_size	j_call	cdr3_length	cdr3_nt	cdr3_aa
TRBD1	TRBV28	-	TRBJ2-2	17	TGTGCCAGCAGTTCTGAGTGGGACAGGAGATACACCGGGGAGCTGTTTTTT	CASSSEWDRRYTGELFF
-	TRBV27	-	TRBJ2-7	15	TGTGCCAGCAGTTTCGGGGGTGTTCTGCCCTACGAGCAGTACTTC	CASSFGGVLPYEQYF
-	TRBV7-6	-	TRBJ2-1	16	TGTGCCAGCAGGTTGGGCGGAATTGGCCCCCACAATGAGCAGTTCTTC	CASRLGGIGPHNEQFF
TRBD1	TRBV18	-	TRBJ2-3	16	TGTGCCAGCTCACGAGGGACAGGGGGTGAAACAGATACGCAGTATTTT	CASSRGTGGETDTQYF
-	TRBV7-6	-	TRBJ2-1	17	TGTGCCAGCGCCCTCTGGGGGGCCCAAAGCTCCTACAATGAGCAGTTCTTC	CASALWGAQSSYNEQFF
-	TRBV27	-	TRBJ2-3	13	TGTGCCAGCAGCCCAGGGGCTTCTCTAAAGCAGTATTTT	CASSPGASLKQYF
-	TRBV30	-	TRBJ2-7	18	TGTGCCGGATCTATCGGTAGGGGGAGAGGAGTAGGCTCCTACGAGCAGTACTTC	CAGSIGRGRGVGSYEQYF
-	TRBV7-9	-	TRBJ2-1	15	TGTGCCAGCAGCCCTAAGAAGGGGCCCGGGTATGAGCAGTTCTTC	CASSPKKGPGYEQFF
-	TRBV28	-	TRBJ2-1	12	TGTGCCAGCAGTTGGGACGGCCAAGAGCAGTTCTTC	CASSWDGQEQFF
-	TRBV7-8	-	TRBJ2-1	17	TGTGCCAGCAGGTTAGACCTTACTAGGGCATTGGGCAATGAGCAGTTCTTC	CASRLDLTRALGNEQFF
-	TRBV19	-	TRBJ1-2	11	TGTGCCAGTAGCAATGGACGGCCGCTCACCTTC	CASSNGRPLTF
-	TRBV7-9	-	TRBJ2-7	15	TGTGCCAGCACCCCGTTGCGGAGGGGCTCCTACGAGCAGTACTTC	CASTPLRRGSYEQYF
-	TRBV28	-	TRBJ1-5	13	TGTGCCAGCAGGGAGATTAGCAATCAGCCCCAGCATTTT	CASREISNQPQHF
-	TRBV28	-	TRBJ2-7	11	TGTGCCAGCAGCCCTGGACCGATGCTCGCGTTC	CASSPGPMLAF
-	TRBV4-1	-	TRBJ2-1	14	TGCGCCAGCAGCCCAGACCGGGCCAACAATGAGCAGTTCTTC	CASSPDRANNEQFF
-	TRBV4-2	-	TRBJ2-1	13	TGTGCCAGCAGCCAACTTGAGGGGGGTGAGCAGTTCTTC	CASSQLEGGEQFF
-	TRBV4-2	-	TRBJ2-1	13	TGTGCCAGCAGCCCCGGGCTGGAGAATGAGCAGTTCTTC	CASSPGLENEQFF
TRBD1	TRBV7-9	-	TRBJ2-2	15	TGTGCCAGCAGCGCCGGACAGGGAAGCACCGGGGAGCTGTTTTTT	CASSAGQGSTGELFF
-	TRBV7-6	-	TRBJ1-1	14	TGTGCCAGCAGCCAAAGCGTCCTGAACACTGAAGCTTTCTTT	CASSQSVLNTEAFF
-	TRBV21-1	-	TRBJ1-2	13	TGTGCCAGCAGCAAACCCCCAAACTATGGCTACACCTTC	CASSKPPNYGYTF
-	TRBV19	-	TRBJ1-1	14	TGTGCCAGTAGAAGGGGTAAGAGGGAAACTGAAGCTTTCTTT	CASRRGKRETEAFF
-	TRBV28	-	TRBJ1-1	12	TGTGCCATCGGGCCTGTAGGGGAGGGAGCTTTCTTT	CAIGPVGEGAFF
-	TRBV11-2	-	TRBJ1-3	16	TGTGCCAGCAGCTTGTACAGGACTCCCTCTGGAAACACCATATATTTT	CASSLYRTPSGNTIYF
-	TRBV28	once	TRBJ1-1	15	TGTGCCAGCAGTCCCCTTTATGGGCAGCACACTGAAGCTTTCTTT	CASSPLYGQHTEAFF
TRBD2	TRBV6-5	-	TRBJ2-7	16	TGTGCCAGCAGTTACTTTGGGACTAGCGGGGGCTACGAGCAGTACTTC	CASSYFGTSGGYEQYF
-	TRBV7-9	-	TRBJ2-5	12	TGTGCCAGCAGCCCCACACGGCAGGAGCAGTACTTC	CASSPTRQEQYF
-	TRBV7-9	-	TRBJ2-7	13	TGTGCCAGCAGCCTAACCAAACCTCCCGAGCAGTACTTC	CASSLTKPPEQYF
-	TRBV7-8	-	TRBJ2-2	11	TGTGCCAGCAGCCAGCGGGGGGAGCTGTTTTTT	CASSQRGELFF
-	TRBV10-3	-	TRBJ1-1	17	TGTGCCATCGCCTCCTTCCTTGGTGGGGGCGTGAACACTGAAGCTTTCTTT	CAIASFLGGGVNTEAFF
TRBD1	TRBV7-9	-	TRBJ2-4	17	TGTGCCAGCAGCTTAGGCAGGGGGTTAAAAGCCAAAAACATTCAGTACTTC	CASSLGRGLKAKNIQYF
TRBD2	TRBV6-9	-	TRBJ2-1	13	TGTGCCAGCACGGGAGGGTGCCACAATGAGCAGTTCTTC	CASTGGCHNEQFF
-	TRBV5-4	-	TRBJ2-5	15	TGTGCCAGCAGCCGACTTGCAGCCAGCCAAGAGACCCAGTACTTC	CASSRLAASQETQYF
-	TRBV6-1	-	TRBJ2-7	10	TGTGCCAGCAGTGCCCCTGCTCCGTACTTC	CASSAPAPYF
-	TRBV27	-	TRBJ1-1	16	TGTGCCAGCAGTCCCTCGCTCGACGGCGAGCGCACTGAAGCTTTCTTT	CASSPSLDGERTEAFF